The entry below gives a single T cell receptor beta chain sequence along with its context. MiXCR was run by TCRdb on the RT-PCR reads, yielding one entry per CDR3 protein. The sample holds more than 550,000 distinct CDR3 sequences, approximately 15% seen once. The V gene's germline CDR1 is SGHTA and CDR2 FQGTGA. The V end was cut by 5 bases, the J end by 0 bases, with 13 bases between. CDR3 length: 16 amino acids. The receptor was isolated from a female donor in good health, serving as a healthy control. The V and J genes are TRBV7-3 and TRBJ2-2; D is tentatively TRBD1 or TRBD2 (5 bases each). Input material: memory CD4+ T cells from blood. The CDR3 reads CASSPTLGANTGELFF. For the CDR3, the DNA is TGTGCCAGCAGCCCGACGTTGGGGGCGAACACCGGGGAGCTGTTTTTT.